This is a list of T cell receptor beta chains from one sample in a study of T cell responses to AZD1222 COVID-19 vaccine. TCRdb's table, derived via immunoSEQ multiplex PCR, lists solely in-frame clones and lacks some. The table has 73,000 or so clones, roughly 88% seen once; the top ten hold about 20%. Sequencing used peripheral blood, obtained on day 0 of AZD1222 vaccination. The receptors shown here come from an adult in good health. CDR3s include the opening cysteine and the closing phenylalanine or tryptophan. D genes are given only for firm matches. Clone sizes are given selectively: once, few, many, or a class where the clone is expanded.

D gene: NA; clone size: once; V gene: TRBV9; J gene: TRBJ2-7; CDR3 protein: CASSVGALPYEQYF; CDR3 DNA: TGTGCCAGCAGCGTAGGGGCCTTACCCTACGAGCAGTACTTC
D gene: NA; clone size: NA; V gene: TRBV30; J gene: TRBJ1-4; CDR3 protein: CAWSVVGTNEKLFF; CDR3 DNA: TGTGCCTGGAGTGTTGTGGGGACTAATGAAAAACTGTTTTTT
D gene: TRBD2; clone size: NA; V gene: TRBV13; J gene: TRBJ2-7; CDR3 protein: CASSAGLAPYEQYF; CDR3 DNA: TGTGCCAGCAGCGCTGGACTAGCGCCCTACGAGCAGTACTTC
D gene: NA; clone size: once; V gene: TRBV9; J gene: TRBJ1-2; CDR3 protein: CASSVRGANYGYTF; CDR3 DNA: TGTGCCAGCAGCGTAAGGGGGGCAAACTATGGCTACACCTTC
D gene: TRBD1; clone size: NA; V gene: TRBV19; J gene: TRBJ1-2; CDR3 protein: CASTTDREGVNYGYTF; CDR3 DNA: TGTGCCAGTACCACCGACAGGGAAGGGGTTAACTATGGCTACACCTTC
D gene: TRBD1; clone size: NA; V gene: TRBV7-3; J gene: TRBJ2-1; CDR3 protein: CASSLSGQGRLNEQFF; CDR3 DNA: TGTGCCAGCAGCTTATCGGGACAGGGGAGACTCAATGAGCAGTTCTTC
D gene: NA; clone size: NA; V gene: TRBV7-8; J gene: TRBJ1-1; CDR3 protein: CASSQGGLPEAFF; CDR3 DNA: TGTGCCAGCTCCCAGGGCGGTCTCCCTGAAGCTTTCTTT
D gene: NA; clone size: NA; V gene: TRBV15; J gene: TRBJ1-2; CDR3 protein: CATSRDQGGYTF; CDR3 DNA: TGTGCCACCAGCAGAGATCAGGGGGGCTACACCTTC
D gene: NA; clone size: NA; V gene: TRBV6-5; J gene: TRBJ1-5; CDR3 protein: CASSLRTSRVEPQHF; CDR3 DNA: TGTGCCAGCAGTCTACGGACATCCAGGGTTGAGCCCCAGCATTTT
D gene: NA; clone size: NA; V gene: TRBV3-1/TRBV3-2; J gene: TRBJ1-3; CDR3 protein: CASSQDGQPGNTIYF; CDR3 DNA: TGTGCCAGCAGCCAAGATGGGCAACCTGGAAACACCATATATTTT
D gene: TRBD2; clone size: NA; V gene: TRBV2; J gene: TRBJ2-2; CDR3 protein: CAGTTTGGRGGELFF; CDR3 DNA: TGTGCCGGCACCACCACGGGAGGGCGTGGCGGGGAGCTGTTTTTT
D gene: NA; clone size: NA; V gene: TRBV5-1; J gene: TRBJ2-6; CDR3 protein: CASSLTGFSGANVLTF; CDR3 DNA: TGCGCCAGCAGCCTCACAGGTTTCTCTGGGGCCAACGTCCTGACTTTC
D gene: NA; clone size: NA; V gene: TRBV19; J gene: TRBJ1-5; CDR3 protein: CASSIGRSRNQPQHF; CDR3 DNA: TGTGCCAGTAGTATCGGCAGGTCTCGCAATCAGCCCCAGCATTTT